The rows below give T cell receptor beta chains drawn from one sample of a study of PD-1 blockade in classical Hodgkin lymphoma. The table came from immunoSEQ multiplex PCR; TCRdb's copy has only in-frame clones and leaves some out. The sample has approximately 44,000 clones; around two thirds are singletons. This specimen was peripheral blood mononuclear cells (PBMCs), taken before the fourth cycle of nivolumab. These receptors came from a human donor with classical Hodgkin lymphoma. CDR3s include the opening cysteine and the closing phenylalanine or tryptophan. Fields, in order: J gene, CDR3 length, V gene, CDR3 protein.

J gene: TRBJ1-4
CDR3 length: 20
V gene: TRBV30
CDR3 protein: CATLEVFDSSLGISNEKLFF

J gene: TRBJ1-4
CDR3 length: 15
V gene: TRBV7-9
CDR3 protein: CASSPQRLSNEKLFF

J gene: TRBJ1-4
CDR3 length: 14
V gene: TRBV15
CDR3 protein: CATSRDRTGEKLFF

J gene: TRBJ1-2
CDR3 length: 17
V gene: TRBV5-1
CDR3 protein: CASSEPRASGGEYGYTF

J gene: TRBJ1-1
CDR3 length: 15
V gene: TRBV18
CDR3 protein: CASSPVPGGNTEAFF

J gene: TRBJ1-6
CDR3 length: 13
V gene: TRBV10-3
CDR3 protein: CAISPSAGSPLHF

J gene: TRBJ2-7
CDR3 length: 12
V gene: TRBV2
CDR3 protein: CASRETGDEQYF

J gene: TRBJ1-3
CDR3 length: 18
V gene: TRBV15
CDR3 protein: CATSKLGDIEGLGNTIYF

J gene: TRBJ1-4
CDR3 length: 13
V gene: TRBV6-5
CDR3 protein: CASSPYAPEKLFF

J gene: TRBJ1-2
CDR3 length: 16
V gene: TRBV6-5
CDR3 protein: CASSLYRGSNIYGYTF

J gene: TRBJ1-4
CDR3 length: 14
V gene: TRBV6-1
CDR3 protein: CASSESQGSEKLFF

J gene: TRBJ1-1
CDR3 length: 10
V gene: TRBV29-1
CDR3 protein: CSVGGTEAFF

J gene: TRBJ2-5
CDR3 length: 15
V gene: TRBV5-6
CDR3 protein: CASSAWEGAWETQYF

J gene: TRBJ1-1
CDR3 length: 14
V gene: TRBV7-3
CDR3 protein: CASKVNRENTEAFF

J gene: TRBJ2-5
CDR3 length: 14
V gene: TRBV11-2
CDR3 protein: CASSSIANQETQYF

J gene: TRBJ1-4
CDR3 length: 15
V gene: TRBV5-6
CDR3 protein: CASSLGRLRNEKLFF

J gene: TRBJ2-1
CDR3 length: 18
V gene: TRBV6-1
CDR3 protein: CASSDGTSGGLSWNEQFF

J gene: TRBJ2-4
CDR3 length: 12
V gene: TRBV18
CDR3 protein: CASPRQVNIQYF

J gene: TRBJ2-2
CDR3 length: 17
V gene: TRBV6-1
CDR3 protein: CASSEAAGAANTGELFF

J gene: TRBJ1-1
CDR3 length: 14
V gene: TRBV10-3
CDR3 protein: CAISLGQGTTEAFF

J gene: TRBJ2-3
CDR3 length: 18
V gene: TRBV10-2
CDR3 protein: CASSYSGTSGGATDTQYF

J gene: TRBJ2-7
CDR3 length: 15
V gene: TRBV6-1
CDR3 protein: CASSDPTSGGYEQYF

J gene: TRBJ1-5
CDR3 length: 15
V gene: TRBV7-8
CDR3 protein: CASSLEFFSNQPQHF

J gene: TRBJ2-4
CDR3 length: 17
V gene: TRBV10-1
CDR3 protein: CASSDKVGDPAKNIQYF

J gene: TRBJ2-2
CDR3 length: 13
V gene: TRBV7-9
CDR3 protein: CASSPANTGELFF

J gene: TRBJ1-1
CDR3 length: 13
V gene: TRBV7-2
CDR3 protein: CASSVTGGRGAFF

J gene: TRBJ1-2
CDR3 length: 15
V gene: TRBV4-1
CDR3 protein: CASSQGIHGAGGYTF

J gene: TRBJ2-1
CDR3 length: 15
V gene: TRBV10-3
CDR3 protein: CAISGETGAVDEQFF

J gene: TRBJ2-3
CDR3 length: 18
V gene: TRBV6-1
CDR3 protein: CASSELASLNTPTDTQYF

J gene: TRBJ2-7
CDR3 length: 12
V gene: TRBV27
CDR3 protein: CASSFGLAEQYF

J gene: TRBJ2-7
CDR3 length: 13
V gene: TRBV12-5
CDR3 protein: CASGYGGFLQQYF

J gene: TRBJ2-2
CDR3 length: 15
V gene: TRBV2
CDR3 protein: CASLRDRDGNGELFF

J gene: TRBJ1-2
CDR3 length: 13
V gene: TRBV7-9
CDR3 protein: CASSRGFSIGYTF

J gene: TRBJ2-2
CDR3 length: 14
V gene: TRBV13
CDR3 protein: CASSAPPVRVKLFF

J gene: -
CDR3 length: 14
V gene: TRBV5-6
CDR3 protein: CASSSGQDSYEQYF

J gene: TRBJ2-5
CDR3 length: 15
V gene: TRBV19
CDR3 protein: CASSISGTDQETQYF

J gene: TRBJ2-5
CDR3 length: 16
V gene: TRBV19
CDR3 protein: CASSSGWGETQETQYF

J gene: TRBJ1-2
CDR3 length: 15
V gene: TRBV7-9
CDR3 protein: CASSFSTGGQGGYTF